The subject of this entry is one T cell receptor beta chain. The data are from a study of T cell changes during pregnancy in multiple sclerosis. Trimming shortened V by 10 bases and J by 1 base, and 20 bases separated the two germline ends. Germline assignment: CDR1 ENHRY and CDR2 SYGVKD. The CDR3 contains 16 residues. This table comes from immunoSEQ multiplex PCR, and its TCRdb copy is limited to in-frame clones, with some not included. The sample includes about 79,000 clones, about 93% of them seen just once. This chain links TRBV10-3 with TRBJ1-5; D not resolved. The TCR comes from a female donor in good health, enrolled as a control in a pregnancy study. The sample here was peripheral blood, taken in the second trimester of pregnancy. Written as DNA, the CDR3 is TGTGCCACCACCTCCGGGGTGGGAGAAAGCAATCAGCCCCAGCATTTT. Translation gives CATTSGVGESNQPQHF.